This TCR beta chain was recovered during a study of spatial heterogeneity in lung cancer. This clonotype is medium-sized by share. Every TCR cDNA molecule bore a unique molecular identifier. MiXCR, applied by TCRdb to the 5' RACE reads, yields one record per CDR3 protein. The sample lists some 13,000 distinct CDR3 sequences; 3.5% to 4% were seen once. J lost 3 bases, V lost 10 bases, and 2 bases had no gene match. Germline V gene lookup returns CDR1 ENHRY and CDR2 SYGVKD. The CDR3 has 12 residues. Time point denoted: sample taken at primary tumor resection. The donor group consisted of roughly 70 patients who had untreated, early-stage non-small cell lung cancer.

Specimen: PBMCs, collected at surgery. This clonotype originated in a male donor with early-stage non-small cell lung cancer. The J gene is TRBJ1-2, the V gene TRBV10-3; 10 bases align to TRBD1. The CDR3 nucleotides read TGTGCCACCGGGACAGGGGACTATGGCTACACCTTC. This sequence encodes CATGTGDYGYTF.